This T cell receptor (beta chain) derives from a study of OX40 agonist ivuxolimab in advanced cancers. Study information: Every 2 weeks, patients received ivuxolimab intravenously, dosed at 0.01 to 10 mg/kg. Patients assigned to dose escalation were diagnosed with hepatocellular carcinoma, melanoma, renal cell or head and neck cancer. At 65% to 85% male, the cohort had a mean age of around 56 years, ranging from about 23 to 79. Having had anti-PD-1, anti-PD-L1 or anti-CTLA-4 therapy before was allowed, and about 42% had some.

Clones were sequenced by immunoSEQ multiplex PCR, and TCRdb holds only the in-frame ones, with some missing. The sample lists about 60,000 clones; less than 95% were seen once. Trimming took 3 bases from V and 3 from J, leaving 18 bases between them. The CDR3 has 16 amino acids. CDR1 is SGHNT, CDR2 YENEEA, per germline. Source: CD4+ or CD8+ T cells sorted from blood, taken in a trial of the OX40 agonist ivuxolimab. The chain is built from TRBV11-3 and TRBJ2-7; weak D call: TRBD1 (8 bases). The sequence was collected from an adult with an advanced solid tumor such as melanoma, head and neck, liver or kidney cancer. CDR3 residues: CASSLGGTGAGYEQYF. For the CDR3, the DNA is TGTGCCAGCAGCTTGGGGGGGACAGGAGCCGGCTACGAGCAGTACTTC.